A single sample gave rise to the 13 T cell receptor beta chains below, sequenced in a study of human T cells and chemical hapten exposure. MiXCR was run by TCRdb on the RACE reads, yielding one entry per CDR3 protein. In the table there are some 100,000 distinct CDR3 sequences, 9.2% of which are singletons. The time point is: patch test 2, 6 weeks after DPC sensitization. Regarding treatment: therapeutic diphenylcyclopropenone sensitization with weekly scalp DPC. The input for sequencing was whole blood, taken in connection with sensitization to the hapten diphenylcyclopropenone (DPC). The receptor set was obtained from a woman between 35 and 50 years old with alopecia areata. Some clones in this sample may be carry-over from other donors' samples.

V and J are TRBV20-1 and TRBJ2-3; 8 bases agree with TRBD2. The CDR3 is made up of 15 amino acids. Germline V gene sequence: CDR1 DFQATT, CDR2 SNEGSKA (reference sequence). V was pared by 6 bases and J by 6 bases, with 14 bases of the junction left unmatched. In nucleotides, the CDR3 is TGCAGTGCCGGGGGGGACTCGGACCCTTTGGATACGCAGTATTTT. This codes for CSAGGDSDPLDTQYF.

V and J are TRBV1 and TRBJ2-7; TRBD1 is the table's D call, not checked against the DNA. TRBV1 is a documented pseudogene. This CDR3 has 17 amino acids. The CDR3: CTSSRKKGSKGDYEQYF. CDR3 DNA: TGCACCAGCAGCCGCAAGAAGGGTAGCAAAGGGGACTACGAGCAGTACTTC.

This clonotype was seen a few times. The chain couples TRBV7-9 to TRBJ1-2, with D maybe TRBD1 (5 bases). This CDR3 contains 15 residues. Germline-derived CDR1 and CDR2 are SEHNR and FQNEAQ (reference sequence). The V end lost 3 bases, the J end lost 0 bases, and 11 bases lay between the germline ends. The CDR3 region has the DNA TGTGCCAGCAGCTTGGGCAGGGAAGCTAACTATGGCTACACCTTC. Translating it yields CASSLGREANYGYTF.

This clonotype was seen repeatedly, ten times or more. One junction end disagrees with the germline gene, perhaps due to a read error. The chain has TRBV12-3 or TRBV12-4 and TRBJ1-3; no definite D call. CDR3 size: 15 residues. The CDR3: CASSFTVISENTIYF. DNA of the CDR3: TGTGCCAGCAGTTTTACCGTTATCTCTGAAAACACCATATATTTT.

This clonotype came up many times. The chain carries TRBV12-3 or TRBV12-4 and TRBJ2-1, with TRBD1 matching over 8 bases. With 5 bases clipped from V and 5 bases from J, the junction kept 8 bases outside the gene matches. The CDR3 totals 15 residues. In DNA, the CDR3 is TGTGCCAGCAGTACTCTCTCACAGGGGGACAATGAGCAGTTCTTC. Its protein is CASSTLSQGDNEQFF.

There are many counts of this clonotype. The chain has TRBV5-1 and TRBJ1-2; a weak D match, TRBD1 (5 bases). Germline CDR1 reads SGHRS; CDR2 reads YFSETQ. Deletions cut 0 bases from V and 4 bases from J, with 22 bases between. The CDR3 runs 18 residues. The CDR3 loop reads CASSLAEGPETLLYGYTF. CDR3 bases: TGCGCCAGCAGCTTGGCCGAGGGGCCAGAAACTCTCCTCTATGGCTACACCTTC.

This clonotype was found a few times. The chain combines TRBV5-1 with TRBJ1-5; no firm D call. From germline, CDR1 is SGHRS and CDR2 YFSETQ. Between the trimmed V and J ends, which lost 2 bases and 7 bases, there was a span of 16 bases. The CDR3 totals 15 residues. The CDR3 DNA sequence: TGCGCCAGCAGCTTAAGTGGGTCCACGACACAGCCCCAGCATTTT. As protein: CASSLSGSTTQPQHF. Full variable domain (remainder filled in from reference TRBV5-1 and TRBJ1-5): KAGVTQTPRYLIKTRGQQVTLSCSPISGHRSVSWYQQTPGQGLQFLFEYFSETQRNKGNFPGRFSGRQFSNSRSEMNVSTLELGDSALYLCASSLSGSTTQPQHFGDGTRLSIL.

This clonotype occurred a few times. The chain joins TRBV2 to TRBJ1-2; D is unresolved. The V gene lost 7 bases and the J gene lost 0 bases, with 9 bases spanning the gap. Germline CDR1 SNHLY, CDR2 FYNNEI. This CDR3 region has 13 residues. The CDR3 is CASISRANYGYTF. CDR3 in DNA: TGTGCCAGCATCTCAAGGGCTAACTATGGCTACACCTTC. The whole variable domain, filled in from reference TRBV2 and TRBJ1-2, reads EPEVTQTPSHQVTQMGQEVILRCVPISNHLYFYWYRQILGQKVEFLVSFYNNEISEKSEIFDDQFSVERPDGSNFTLKIRSTKLEDSAMYFCASISRANYGYTFGSGTRLTVV.

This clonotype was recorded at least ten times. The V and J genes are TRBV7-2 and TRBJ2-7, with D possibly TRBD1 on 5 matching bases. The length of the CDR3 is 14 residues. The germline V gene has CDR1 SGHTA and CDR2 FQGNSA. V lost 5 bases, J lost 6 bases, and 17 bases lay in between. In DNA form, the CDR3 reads TGTGCCAGCAGCCCCCGGAGCAGGGTTGGCGAGCAGTACTTC. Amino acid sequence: CASSPRSRVGEQYF.

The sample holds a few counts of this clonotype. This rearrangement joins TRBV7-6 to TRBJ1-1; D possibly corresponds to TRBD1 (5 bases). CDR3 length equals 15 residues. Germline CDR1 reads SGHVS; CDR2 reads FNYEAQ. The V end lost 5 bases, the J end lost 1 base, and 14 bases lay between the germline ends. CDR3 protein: CASSPRGASNTEAFF. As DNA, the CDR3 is TGTGCCAGCAGCCCTAGGGGCGCGTCGAACACTGAAGCTTTCTTT. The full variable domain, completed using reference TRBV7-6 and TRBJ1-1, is GAGVSQSPRYKVTKRGQDVALRCDPISGHVSLYWYRQALGQGPEFLTYFNYEAQQDKSGLPNDRFSAERPEGSISTLTIQRTEQRDSAMYRCASSPRGASNTEAFFGQGTRLTVV.

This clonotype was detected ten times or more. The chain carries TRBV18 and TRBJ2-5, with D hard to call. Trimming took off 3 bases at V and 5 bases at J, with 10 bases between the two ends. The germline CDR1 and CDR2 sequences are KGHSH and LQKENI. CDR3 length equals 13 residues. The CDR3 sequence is CASSPSGSETQYF. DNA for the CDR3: TGTGCCAGCTCACCGTCAGGCAGCGAGACCCAGTACTTC.

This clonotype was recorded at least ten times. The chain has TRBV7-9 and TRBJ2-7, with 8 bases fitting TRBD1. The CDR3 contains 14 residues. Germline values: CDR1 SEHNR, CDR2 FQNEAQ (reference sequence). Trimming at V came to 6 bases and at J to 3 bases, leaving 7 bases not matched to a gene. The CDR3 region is CASRPQGAVYEQYF. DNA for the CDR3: TGTGCCAGCAGGCCCCAGGGGGCGGTCTACGAGCAGTACTTC.

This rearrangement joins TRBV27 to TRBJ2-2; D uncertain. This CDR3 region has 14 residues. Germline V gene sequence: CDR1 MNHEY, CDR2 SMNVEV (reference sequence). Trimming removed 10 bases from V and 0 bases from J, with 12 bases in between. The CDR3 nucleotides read TGTGCCACTGCAGATTTTTCGAACACCGGGGAGCTGTTTTTT. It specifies CATADFSNTGELFF.